This TCR beta chain was recorded in a study of T cell changes during pregnancy in multiple sclerosis. Germline CDR1 and CDR2: KGHSH and LQKENI. The CDR3 covers 16 residues. V lost 1 base, J lost 4 bases, and 6 bases stayed unmatched. Profiling relied on immunoSEQ multiplex PCR, and the TCRdb table lists in-frame clones only, not all of them. The table includes 99,000 or so clones, approximately 95% detected once. Sequenced material: peripheral blood, taken after pregnancy. V gene TRBV18 combines with J gene TRBJ2-1, with 8 bases matching TRBD1. This clonotype was sampled from a female donor with multiple sclerosis, enrolled in a pregnancy study. Written as DNA, the CDR3 is TGTGCCAGCTCACCACTTGGACAGGGACAATACAATGAGCAGTTCTTC. It specifies CASSPLGQGQYNEQFF.